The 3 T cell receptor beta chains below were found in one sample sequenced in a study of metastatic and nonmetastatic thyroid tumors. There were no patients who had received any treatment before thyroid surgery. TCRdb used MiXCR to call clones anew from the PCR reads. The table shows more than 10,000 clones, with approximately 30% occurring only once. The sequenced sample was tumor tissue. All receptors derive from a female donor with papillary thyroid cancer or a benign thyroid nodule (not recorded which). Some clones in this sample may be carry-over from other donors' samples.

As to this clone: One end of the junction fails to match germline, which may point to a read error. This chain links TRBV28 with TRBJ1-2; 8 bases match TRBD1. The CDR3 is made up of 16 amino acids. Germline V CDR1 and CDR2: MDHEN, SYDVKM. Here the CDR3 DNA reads TGTGCCAGCAGCTTATCGGACAGGGAAAGGAACTATGGCTACACCTTC. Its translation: CASSLSDRERNYGYTF.

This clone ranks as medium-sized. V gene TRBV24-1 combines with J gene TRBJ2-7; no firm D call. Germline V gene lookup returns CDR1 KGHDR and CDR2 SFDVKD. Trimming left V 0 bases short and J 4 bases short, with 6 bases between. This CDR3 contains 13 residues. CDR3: CATSDLNGYEQYF. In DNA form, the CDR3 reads TGTGCCACCAGTGATTTGAACGGGTACGAGCAGTACTTC.

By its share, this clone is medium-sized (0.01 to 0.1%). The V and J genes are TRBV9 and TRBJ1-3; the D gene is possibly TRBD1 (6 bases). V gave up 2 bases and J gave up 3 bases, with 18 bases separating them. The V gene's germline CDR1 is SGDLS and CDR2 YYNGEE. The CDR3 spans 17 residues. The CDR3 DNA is TGTGCCAGCAGCGTCAGAGCTGGGGGCAGGGATGGAAACACCATATATTTT. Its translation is CASSVRAGGRDGNTIYF.